A single T cell receptor beta chain is shown here with its context. Its target is not known. CDR1 SGHTS and CDR2 YDEGEE come from the germline V gene. The CDR3 has 11 residues. The germline V and J ends were trimmed by 4 bases and 6 bases, with 7 bases remaining between them. The data belong to a study of graft-versus-host responses after intestinal transplantation. Overall study context: Recipients obtained multivisceral, liver-intestinal, or isolated intestinal transplants. Every recipient underwent anti-thymocyte globulin induction, then tacrolimus and steroids for three to four years. The study, taken as a whole, reports: GvH clonotypes were identified within recipient marrow, with a subset emerging first in ileum or blood. Peak circulating GvH clone levels were associated with early post-transplant HvG declines.

This table comes from immunoSEQ multiplex PCR, and its TCRdb copy is limited to in-frame clones, with some not included. The sample yields approximately 54,000 clones, less than 95% seen once. This clonotype originated in a human patient who received an intestinal transplant, so some T cells may come from the graft donor. V gene TRBV5-8 combines with J gene TRBJ1-2, with no clear D. This sample comprised PBMCs, obtained more than 650 days after intestinal transplant. For the CDR3, the DNA is TGTGCCAGCAGCCCCTCGGATGGCTACACCTTC. Encoded protein: CASSPSDGYTF.